This TCR beta chain stems from a study of PD-L1 blockade in urothelial cancer. Produced via immunoSEQ multiplex PCR; TCRdb's table is partial and in-frame only. There are more than 35,000 clones in the sample; 90% occur only once, and approximately 8.8% lies in the top ten. CDR3 length: 16 amino acids. The germline V and J ends were trimmed by 0 bases and 0 bases, with 12 bases remaining between them. CDR1 SGHTA and CDR2 FQGNSA come from the germline V gene. The sample was PBMCs, taken around atezolizumab (anti-PD-L1) treatment. The origin of this receptor is a man between 65 and 85 years old with urothelial cancer. The gene calls are TRBV7-2 and TRBJ2-7; possibly TRBD2 for D (6 bases). CDR3 protein: CASSLAALGSSYEQYF. The DNA for the CDR3 is TGTGCCAGCAGCTTAGCAGCCCTCGGGAGCTCCTACGAGCAGTACTTC.